Below, 5 T cell receptor beta chains from the same sample are listed, as sequenced in a study of blood T cell repertoires in COVID-19 (dated by TCRdb to 2020 to 2021). The library relied on the immunoSEQ multiplex PCR assay. Held by TCRdb, this immuneACCESS table contains in-frame sequences only and omits some clones. Under half of the omission traces to an unresolved V gene where checked; the cause of the rest is unknown. Here the sample has hundreds of thousands of clones; about 85% occur a single time. 18% of the sample is held by the ten biggest clonotypes. Material: PBMCs or T cells enriched from blood (not recorded which). Receptors were obtained from a middle-aged man who had recovered from COVID-19.

The rearrangement links TRBV19 to TRBJ2-3, with a weak D call TRBD2 (5 bases). This CDR3 contains 14 residues. CDR1 and CDR2 from the germline V gene are LNHDA and SQIVND (reference sequence). Trimming cost V 9 bases and J 0 bases, with 13 bases left between them. The CDR3, as DNA: TGTGCCAGCCAGCGGACGCTTAGCACAGATACGCAGTATTTT. Protein sequence: CASQRTLSTDTQYF.

This clone was detected only once. This sequence joins TRBV20-1 and TRBJ1-1; D gene uncertain. The CDR3 consists of 11 residues. CDR1 and CDR2 (germline): DFQATT, SNEGSKA (reference sequence). The germline V and J ends were trimmed by 2 bases and 4 bases, with 5 bases remaining between them. CDR3 in amino acids: CSARSSTEAFF. In nucleotides, the CDR3 is TGCAGTGCTAGATCTTCCACTGAAGCTTTCTTT.

The rearrangement links TRBV6-1 to TRBJ2-7, with D unresolved. Deletions cut 0 bases from V and 3 bases from J, with 15 bases between. Germline assignment: CDR1 MNHNS and CDR2 SASEGT. The CDR3 extends over 16 amino acids. CDR3 amino acids: CASSEARSPTGYEQYF. In DNA, the CDR3 is TGTGCCAGCAGTGAAGCGCGGTCTCCGACGGGCTACGAGCAGTACTTC.

This chain connects TRBV3-1 (or the pseudogene TRBV3-2) to TRBJ2-7; 10 bases are shared with TRBD1. Germline assignment: CDR1 LGHDT and CDR2 YNNKEL (reference sequence). The CDR3 extends over 14 amino acids. Trimming removed 3 bases from V and 12 bases from J; junction bases left unmatched: 11. CDR3 sequence reads: CASSHAPGTGDPYF. CDR3 DNA sequence: TGTGCCAGCAGCCATGCCCCTGGGACAGGGGATCCGTACTTC.

The rearrangement joins TRBV2 to TRBJ1-1, with a possible D match to TRBD1 (5 bases). In germline, CDR1 is SNHLY, CDR2 FYNNEI. The CDR3 loop spans 14 amino acids. V was shortened by 7 bases and J by 10 bases, with 22 bases between the two germline ends. CDR3 region: CASNRIQGSQGAFF. CDR3 DNA: TGTGCCAGCAATCGAATCCAGGGCTCGCAAGGAGCTTTCTTT. Drawing the rest from reference TRBV2 and TRBJ1-1, the complete variable domain is EPEVTQTPSHQVTQMGQEVILRCVPISNHLYFYWYRQILGQKVEFLVSFYNNEISEKSEIFDDQFSVERPDGSNFTLKIRSTKLEDSAMYFCASNRIQGSQGAFFGQGTRLTVV.